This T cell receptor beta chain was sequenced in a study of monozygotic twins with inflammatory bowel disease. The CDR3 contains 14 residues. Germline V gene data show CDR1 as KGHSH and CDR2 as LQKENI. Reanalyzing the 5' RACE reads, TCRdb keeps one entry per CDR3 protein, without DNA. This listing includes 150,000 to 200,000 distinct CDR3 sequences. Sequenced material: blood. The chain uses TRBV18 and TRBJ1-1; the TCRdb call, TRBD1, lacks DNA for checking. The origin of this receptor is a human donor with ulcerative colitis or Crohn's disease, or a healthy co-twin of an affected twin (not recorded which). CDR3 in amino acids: CASSPSGGGREAFF.